One and the same sample provided the 10 T cell receptor beta chains below, sequenced in a study of cytomegalovirus exposure and HLA in healthy donors. 60 Vbeta and 13 Jbeta primers were used in PCR. Using immunoSEQ multiplex PCR, the repertoire was profiled, and TCRdb retains in-frame clones only, with some absent. Among some 150,000 clones, around 78% were seen once, and the ten largest hold 1.8%. Input material: PBMCs. The receptors come from a female donor in good health and CMV-seropositive.

The V call is TRBV5-1, the J call TRBJ2-3; D possibly corresponds to TRBD2 (6 bases). Deletions cut 0 bases from V and 5 bases from J, with 13 bases between. From germline, CDR1 is SGHRS and CDR2 YFSETQ. The CDR3 length is 15 residues. CDR3 DNA sequence: TGCGCCAGCAGCTTGGGCTTAGCGGTGGGAGATACGCAGTATTTT. Its protein is CASSLGLAVGDTQYF.

This chain connects TRBV20-1 to TRBJ2-1, with D maybe TRBD2 (6 bases). V lost 5 bases to trimming and J lost 7 bases, with 9 bases between them. CDR3 length equals 11 residues. Germline V gene lookup returns CDR1 DFQATT and CDR2 SNEGSKA (reference sequence). CDR3 loop: CSAGTLNEQFF. Here the CDR3 DNA reads TGCAGTGCTGGGACTCTTAATGAGCAGTTCTTC.

This clone was counted a few times. The J gene is TRBJ2-5, the V gene TRBV18; the D is unclear. This CDR3 is 13 amino acids long. V lost 2 bases and J 1 base, leaving 5 bases between the germline ends. In germline, CDR1 is KGHSH, CDR2 LQKENI. CDR3 protein: CASSPSRQETQYF. Written as DNA, the CDR3 is TGTGCCAGCTCACCAAGCCGCCAAGAGACCCAGTACTTC.

The V call is TRBV5-6, the J call TRBJ2-7; D is possibly TRBD2 (6 bases). Trimming cost V 6 bases and J 5 bases, with 21 bases left between them. CDR1 SGHDT and CDR2 YYEEEE come from the germline V gene. CDR3 length: 15 residues. DNA of the CDR3: TGTGCCAGCACACAACGGGGGACCCCCTCGGACGAGCAGTACTTC. This sequence encodes CASTQRGTPSDEQYF.

The chain combines TRBV15 with TRBJ2-7; D is possibly TRBD1 (6 bases). In germline, CDR1 is LNHNV, CDR2 YYDKDF (reference sequence). The ends were cut back, 1 base at V and 4 bases at J, with 14 bases in the middle. The CDR3 spans 15 residues. This CDR3 is CATSRARGAAYEQYF. As DNA, the CDR3 is TGTGCCACCAGCAGAGCCAGGGGCGCGGCTTACGAGCAGTACTTC.

The chain couples TRBV5-1 to TRBJ2-3; 9 bases map to TRBD2. Trimming at V came to 4 bases and at J to 2 bases, leaving 5 bases not matched to a gene. Germline-derived CDR1 and CDR2 are SGHRS and YFSETQ. CDR3 length: 15 amino acids. The chain's CDR3 is CASSLSGSDTDTQYF. CDR3 DNA: TGCGCCAGCAGCCTTAGCGGGAGCGACACAGATACGCAGTATTTT.

In its sample, this clone was seen a few times. J is TRBJ1-5 and V is TRBV5-1; no firm D call. CDR1 and CDR2 (germline): SGHRS, YFSETQ. The CDR3 totals 15 residues. V lost 0 bases and J lost 0, with 7 bases in between. CDR3 protein: CASSLVGDSNQPQHF. The CDR3 region has the DNA TGCGCCAGCAGCTTGGTTGGAGATAGCAATCAGCCCCAGCATTTT.

The chain couples TRBV18 to TRBJ2-1; the D gene is possibly TRBD2 (5 bases). The CDR3 extends over 14 amino acids. V shed 4 bases and J shed 0 bases, with 7 bases lying between them. Germline-derived CDR1 and CDR2 are KGHSH and LQKENI. DNA of the CDR3: TGTGCCAGCTCACAGCGGAGCTCCTACAATGAGCAGTTCTTC. It specifies CASSQRSSYNEQFF.

The sample holds a few counts of this clone. The chain uses TRBV7-6 and TRBJ1-2, with 8 bases matching TRBD1. The CDR3 consists of 15 residues. Looked up from germline, CDR1 is SGHVS and CDR2 is FNYEAQ. With V trimmed by 1 base and J by 4 bases, 5 bases remained unmatched. As DNA, the CDR3 is TGTGCCAGCAGCTTAGTCCCACAGGGGGGCTATGGCTACACCTTC. It yields the protein CASSLVPQGGYGYTF.

This chain uses TRBV5-1 with TRBJ2-7; TRBD1 agrees at 8 bases. Looked up from germline, CDR1 is SGHRS and CDR2 is YFSETQ. Trimming cost V 0 bases and J 1 base; bases outside gene matches: 3. CDR3 length: 15 residues. The CDR3 region has the DNA TGCGCCAGCAGCTTGGGGACAGGGAGATCCTACGAGCAGTACTTC. It yields the protein CASSLGTGRSYEQYF.